These T cell receptor beta chains were read from a single sample in a study of blood T cells in healthy people across ages. TCRdb independently ran MiXCR on the 5' RACE reads; one entry per CDR3 protein. Among 650,000 to 1,000,000 distinct CDR3 sequences listed, about 45% were seen once. Sequencing was done on a sample of blood. These TCRs come from an elderly man in good health. CDR3s include the opening cysteine and the closing phenylalanine or tryptophan. D genes are given only for firm matches. Size values are once, few and many counts, or a class for expanded clones, and some rows have none.

NA TRBJ2-1 few TRBV20-1 CSAGPSGFTYNEQFF TGCAGTGCTGGACCCAGCGGGTTCACCTACAATGAGCAGTTCTTC
NA TRBJ2-7 NA TRBV7-6 CASSPRVDGYEQYF TGTGCCAGCAGCCCCCGTGTGGACGGCTACGAGCAGTACTTC
NA TRBJ2-7 NA TRBV30 CAWALRTEQYF TGTGCCTGGGCCCTCCGGACCGAGCAGTACTTC
NA TRBJ2-1 few TRBV25-1 CASSELFNEQFF TGTGCCAGCAGTGAACTATTCAATGAGCAGTTCTTC
TRBD2 TRBJ2-1 NA TRBV10-3 CAIRSGTSGKVGETQFF TGTGCCATCAGATCCGGGACTAGCGGGAAAGTAGGAGAGACCCAGTTCTTC
NA TRBJ2-3 few TRBV28 CASRDTGEDTQYF TGTGCCAGCAGGGATACGGGCGAAGATACGCAGTATTTT
NA TRBJ1-1 many TRBV12-3/TRBV12-4 CASSLSSEKGTEAFF TGTGCCAGCAGTTTAAGTTCAGAAAAAGGAACTGAAGCTTTCTTT
TRBD2 TRBJ2-1 NA TRBV7-2 CASSSTGTSGTEQFF TGTGCCAGCAGCTCCACCGGGACTAGCGGGACTGAGCAGTTCTTC
TRBD2 TRBJ2-7 few TRBV20-1 CSAQLAGGPMLDEQYF TGCAGTGCCCAACTAGCGGGAGGGCCAATGTTAGACGAGCAGTACTTC
NA TRBJ2-3 NA TRBV27 CASSLKGAREATDTQYF TGTGCCAGCAGTTTAAAAGGAGCGAGAGAAGCGACAGATACGCAGTATTTT
NA TRBJ1-2 few TRBV20-1 CSASPGGAGYGYTF TGCAGTGCTAGTCCGGGGGGCGCAGGCTATGGCTACACCTTC
TRBD2 TRBJ2-7 NA TRBV6-2/TRBV6-3 CASSRLADYEQYF TGTGCCAGCAGTCGACTAGCGGATTACGAGCAGTACTTC
NA TRBJ2-1 NA TRBV5-1 CASSHGGADTYNEQFF TGCGCCAGCAGCCATGGCGGAGCGGACACCTACAATGAGCAGTTCTTC
NA TRBJ2-5 few TRBV14 CASSQGGALQETQYF TGTGCCAGCAGCCAAGGGGGGGCGCTTCAAGAGACCCAGTACTTC
TRBD1 TRBJ1-2 NA TRBV7-2 CASSSGSGQSYGYTF TGTGCCAGCAGCTCAGGTTCGGGACAGAGCTATGGCTACACCTTC
TRBD2 TRBJ2-5 NA TRBV6-2/TRBV6-3 CASTEGSGGLYF TGTGCCAGCACCGAGGGTAGCGGGGGCCTGTACTTC
TRBD2 TRBJ2-7 NA TRBV6-6 CASSYGTSGRAYEQYF TGTGCCAGCAGTTACGGGACAAGCGGGAGGGCCTACGAGCAGTACTTC
TRBD2 TRBJ2-2 NA TRBV7-9 CASSPGVSGVVGELFF TGTGCCAGCAGCCCCGGGGTTAGCGGGGTTGTCGGGGAGCTGTTTTTT
TRBD2 TRBJ2-5 NA TRBV12-3/TRBV12-4 CASNNRGTSGSAWYF TGTGCCAGCAATAACAGGGGGACTAGCGGGAGCGCATGGTACTTC
NA TRBJ2-5 NA TRBV7-9 CASSLQPVKTQYF TGTGCCAGCAGCTTACAACCGGTAAAGACCCAGTACTTC
NA TRBJ2-2 NA TRBV7-2 CASSQKGQGFAGELFF TGTGCCAGCAGCCAAAAAGGGCAGGGGTTTGCCGGGGAGCTGTTTTTT
NA TRBJ2-2 NA TRBV11-3 CASSLERITGELFF TGTGCCAGCAGCTTAGAACGGATCACCGGGGAGCTGTTTTTT
NA TRBJ2-7 NA TRBV12-3/TRBV12-4 CASSSNWYEQYF TGTGCCAGCAGTTCCAACTGGTACGAGCAGTACTTC
NA TRBJ2-1 NA TRBV9 CASSVEQGRYNEQFF TGTGCCAGCAGCGTAGAGCAGGGAAGATACAATGAGCAGTTCTTC
NA TRBJ2-5 NA TRBV7-2 CASSSNGGGRETQYF TGTGCCAGCAGCTCGAATGGGGGGGGCCGGGAGACCCAGTACTTC
NA TRBJ1-2 few TRBV29-1 CSAWPGVNYGYTF TGCAGCGCTTGGCCGGGGGTTAACTATGGCTACACCTTC
NA TRBJ2-7 many TRBV9 CASSEGPGSYEQYF TGTGCCAGCAGCGAGGGGCCGGGGAGCTACGAGCAGTACTTC
TRBD2 TRBJ2-7 NA TRBV18 CASSALGPGTSEAEQYF TGTGCCAGCTCGGCCCTGGGTCCGGGGACTAGCGAGGCCGAGCAGTACTTC
TRBD1 TRBJ2-7 NA TRBV25-1 CASPPGTGDEQYF TGTGCCAGCCCCCCTGGGACAGGGGACGAGCAGTACTTC
NA TRBJ2-4 NA TRBV4-1 CASSQERYNEQYF TGCGCCAGCAGCCAAGAGAGGTACAATGAGCAGTACTTC
TRBD2 TRBJ2-5 NA TRBV29-1 CSASGLAKYNEQYF TGCAGCGCTAGCGGACTAGCAAAGTACAATGAGCAGTACTTC
NA TRBJ2-7 NA TRBV5-1 CASTWDKTYEQYF TGCGCCAGCACTTGGGACAAGACCTACGAGCAGTACTTC
NA TRBJ2-2 NA TRBV5-6 CASSLYTSNTGELFF TGTGCCAGCAGCTTGTATACATCGAACACCGGGGAGCTGTTTTTT
NA TRBJ2-5 NA TRBV5-5 CASISAGTTKETQYF TGTGCCAGCATCTCAGCCGGGACAACAAAAGAGACCCAGTACTTC
TRBD2 TRBJ2-5 NA TRBV29-1 CSVLGLAGVSAAQYF TGCAGCGTCTTAGGACTAGCGGGAGTATCGGCGGCCCAGTACTTC
NA TRBJ2-6 NA TRBV27 CASKLGGTGPISGANVLTF TGTGCCAGCAAGTTGGGGGGGACAGGTCCAATTTCTGGGGCCAACGTCCTGACTTTC
TRBD2 TRBJ2-1 once TRBV4-2 CASSRPPGGSDEQFF TGTGCCAGCAGCCGGCCCCCGGGGGGGAGCGATGAGCAGTTCTTC
NA TRBJ1-5 few TRBV7-8 CASSLVQAYNQPQHF TGTGCCAGCAGCTTAGTACAGGCTTACAATCAGCCCCAGCATTTT